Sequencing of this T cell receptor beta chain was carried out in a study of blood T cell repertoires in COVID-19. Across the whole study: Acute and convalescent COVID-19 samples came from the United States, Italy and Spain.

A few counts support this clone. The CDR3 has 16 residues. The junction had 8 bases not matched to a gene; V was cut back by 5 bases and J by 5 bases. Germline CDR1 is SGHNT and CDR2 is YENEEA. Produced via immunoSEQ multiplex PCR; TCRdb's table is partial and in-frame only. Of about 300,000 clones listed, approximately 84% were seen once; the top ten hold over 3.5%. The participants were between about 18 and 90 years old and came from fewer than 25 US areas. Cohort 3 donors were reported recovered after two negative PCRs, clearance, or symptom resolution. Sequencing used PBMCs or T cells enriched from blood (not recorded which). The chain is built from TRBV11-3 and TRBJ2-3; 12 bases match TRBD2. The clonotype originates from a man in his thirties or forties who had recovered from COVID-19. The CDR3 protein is CASSPRLAGEGDTQYF. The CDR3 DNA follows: TGTGCCAGCAGCCCTAGACTAGCGGGAGAGGGAGATACGCAGTATTTT.